A selection of T cell receptor beta chains follows, all from one sample in a study of breast tumors, draining lymph nodes, adjacent tissues. Using its own MiXCR run on the multiplex PCR reads, TCRdb lists one record per CDR3 protein. Among some 38,000 distinct CDR3 sequences listed, 36% were seen once. Material for sequencing was breast tumor tissue. These receptors all come from a female donor with breast cancer. Some clones in this sample may be carry-over from other donors' samples. CDR3s include the opening cysteine and the closing phenylalanine or tryptophan. A D gene is named only where the DNA matches it firmly. The size entry is marked missing in some rows and otherwise reads once, few, many or a size class.

J: TRBJ2-5; D: TRBD2; V: TRBV19; size: few; CDR3: CASSIGTSEGEAQYF; DNA: TGTGCCAGTAGTATAGGTACTAGCGAAGGGGAGGCCCAGTACTTC
J: TRBJ2-3; D: TRBD2; V: TRBV20-1; size: .; CDR3: CSARDRTSSTDTQCF; DNA: TGCAGTGCTAGAGATCGGACTAGCTCAACAGATACGCAGTGTTTT
J: TRBJ2-2; D: .; V: TRBV7-2; size: .; CDR3: CASSLAGDTGELFF; DNA: TGTGCCAGCAGCTTAGCGGGGGACACCGGGGAGCTGTTTTTT
J: TRBJ2-1; D: TRBD2; V: TRBV5-4; size: many; CDR3: CASSLSGRTYNEQFF; DNA: TGTGCCAGCAGCTTAAGCGGGAGAACCTACAATGAGCAGTTCTTC
J: TRBJ1-4; D: .; V: TRBV28; size: few; CDR3: CASSLVGEKLFF; DNA: TGTGCCAGCAGTTTAGTTGGAGAAAAACTGTTTTTT
J: TRBJ2-7; D: TRBD1; V: TRBV29-1; size: once; CDR3: CSARQGFSYEQYF; DNA: TGCAGCGCCCGACAGGGTTTCTCCTACGAGCAGTACTTC
J: TRBJ2-1; D: .; V: TRBV12-3/TRBV12-4; size: many; CDR3: CASSLVGGSLYNEQFF; DNA: TGTGCCAGCAGTTTGGTAGGAGGTAGTTTATACAATGAGCAGTTCTTC
J: TRBJ2-7; D: .; V: TRBV6-5; size: many; CDR3: CASSSKGGYEQYF; DNA: TGTGCCAGCAGCTCTAAAGGGGGGTACGAGCAGTACTTC
J: TRBJ2-1; D: .; V: TRBV7-9; size: .; CDR3: CASSLGYRAEDNEQFF; DNA: TGCGCCAGCAGCTTAGGGTATCGGGCGGAAGACAATGAGCAGTTCTTC
J: TRBJ2-3; D: TRBD1; V: TRBV12-3/TRBV12-4; size: many; CDR3: CASSRTGGRTDTQYF; DNA: TGTGCCAGCAGTCGGACAGGGGGCAGAACAGATACGCAGTATTTT
J: TRBJ2-1; D: .; V: TRBV28; size: few; CDR3: CASSFGGSAYNEQFF; DNA: TGTGCCAGCAGTTTTGGGGGGAGCGCCTACAATGAGCAGTTCTTC
J: TRBJ1-6; D: TRBD1; V: TRBV2; size: many; CDR3: CASSGQGGTNSPLHF; DNA: TGTGCCAGCAGTGGACAGGGAGGAACCAATTCACCCCTCCACTTT
J: TRBJ2-1; D: .; V: TRBV28; size: .; CDR3: CAGGGKREQFF; DNA: TGTGCCGGAGGGGGCAAACGCGAGCAGTTCTTC
J: TRBJ1-4; D: .; V: TRBV20-1; size: .; CDR3: CSARDRQGGEKLFF; DNA: TGCAGTGCTAGAGATCGGCAGGGCGGTGAAAAACTGTTTTTT
J: TRBJ1-5; D: .; V: TRBV4-2; size: many; CDR3: CASSQGPRTSSNQPQHF; DNA: TGTGCCAGCAGCCAAGGGCCTCGAACGTCGTCCAATCAGCCCCAGCATTTT
J: TRBJ2-3; D: .; V: TRBV14; size: many; CDR3: CASSRERNTQYF; DNA: TGTGCCAGCAGCCGAGAGAGAAATACGCAGTATTTT
J: TRBJ1-5; D: TRBD1; V: TRBV6-6; size: many; CDR3: CASSTEGQGVKPQHF; DNA: TGTGCCAGCAGTACCGAGGGACAGGGGGTGAAGCCCCAGCATTTT
J: TRBJ2-7; D: TRBD2; V: TRBV2; size: many; CDR3: CASSEAATSLSSYEQYF; DNA: TGTGCCAGCAGTGAAGCCGCGACTAGCCTCAGCTCCTACGAGCAGTACTTC
J: TRBJ2-1; D: TRBD2; V: TRBV5-1; size: few; CDR3: CASSLALAGARGEQFF; DNA: TGCGCCAGCAGCTTGGCACTAGCGGGAGCTAGGGGTGAGCAGTTCTTC
J: TRBJ1-5; D: TRBD1; V: TRBV6-2/TRBV6-3; size: many; CDR3: CASSYSTGAYQPQHF; DNA: TGTGCCAGCAGTTACTCGACAGGGGCCTATCAGCCCCAGCATTTT
J: TRBJ2-7; D: TRBD1; V: TRBV6-1; size: many; CDR3: CASSRSTGGAYEQYF; DNA: TGTGCCAGCAGCCGATCGACAGGGGGGGCCTACGAGCAGTACTTC
J: TRBJ2-2; D: TRBD2; V: TRBV4-2; size: .; CDR3: CASSPGLAGVGTGELFF; DNA: TGTGCCAGCAGCCCTGGACTAGCGGGAGTTGGTACCGGGGAGCTGTTTTTT
J: TRBJ2-7; D: .; V: TRBV6-5; size: many; CDR3: CASSYRQGGEQYF; DNA: TGTGCCAGCAGTTACAGGCAGGGAGGCGAGCAGTACTTC
J: TRBJ1-1; D: .; V: TRBV4-1; size: .; CDR3: CASSHDQMNTEAFF; DNA: TGCGCCAGCAGCCACGACCAAATGAACACTGAAGCTTTCTTT
J: TRBJ1-3; D: .; V: TRBV15; size: many; CDR3: CATASVAAGNTIYF; DNA: TGTGCCACCGCATCTGTCGCAGCTGGAAACACCATATATTTT
J: TRBJ1-6; D: .; V: TRBV5-6; size: large; CDR3: CASTTGSRNSPLHF; DNA: TGTGCCAGCACCACAGGCTCCCGTAATTCACCCCTCCACTTT